A single sample gave rise to the 32 T cell receptor beta chains below, sequenced in a study of human T cells and chemical hapten exposure. TCRdb analysed the RACE reads with MiXCR anew, one entry per CDR3 protein. In the table there are about 89,000 distinct CDR3 sequences, approximately 12% of which are singletons. The time point is: patch test 3, about 24 weeks after DPC sensitization. The sample's treatment: therapeutic diphenylcyclopropenone sensitization with weekly scalp DPC. The source was whole blood, collected in connection with sensitization to the hapten diphenylcyclopropenone (DPC). All receptors come from a woman aged 45-65 years with alopecia areata. Some clones in this sample may be carry-over from other donors' samples.

Ten or more counts support this clonotype. The chain couples TRBV6-5 to TRBJ1-1, with TRBD1 matching over 8 bases. The ends lost 6 bases at V and 4 bases at J; junction bases unmatched: 4. The germline CDR1 and CDR2 sequences are MNHEY and SVGAGI. CDR3 size: 13 residues. DNA for the CDR3: TGTGCCAGCAGGCGACAGGGGCGCACTGAAGCTTTCTTT. It encodes CASRRQGRTEAFF.

This clonotype was picked up one time. The rearrangement joins TRBV4-1 to TRBJ2-1; TRBD2 aligns across 7 bases. Germline CDR1 MGHRA, CDR2 YSYEKL. Trimming took 0 bases from V and 5 from J; bases not matched to a gene: 4. The CDR3 contains 15 residues. DNA for the CDR3: TGCGCCAGCAGCCAAGAGACTAGCAGACACAATGAGCAGTTCTTC. Translated, it gives CASSQETSRHNEQFF.

The chain couples TRBV4-1 to TRBJ1-1; possibly TRBD1 for D (5 bases). The V gene's germline CDR1 is MGHRA and CDR2 YSYEKL. V lost 11 bases to trimming and J lost 9 bases, with 13 bases between them. This CDR3 region has 10 residues. CDR3 in amino acids: CAPGQEKAFF. DNA for the CDR3: TGCGCCCCAGGGCAGGAGAAAGCTTTCTTT.

The V gene is TRBV5-4, the J gene TRBJ2-2, with TRBD1 as a possible D gene (6 bases). The germline CDR1 and CDR2 sequences are SGHNT and YYREEE (reference sequence). CDR3 length: 15 residues. V shed 3 bases and J shed 1 base, with 10 bases lying between them. CDR3 DNA sequence: TGTGCCAGCAGCTCCCTGGACAGGAACACCGGGGAGCTGTTTTTT. As protein: CASSSLDRNTGELFF.

This clonotype was observed at least ten times. The chain recombines TRBV18 with TRBJ2-3, with 7 bases matching TRBD2. From germline, CDR1 is KGHSH and CDR2 LQKENI. The V and J ends lost 4 bases and 0 bases, in that order; junction bases with no gene match: 7. The CDR3 extends over 16 amino acids. The CDR3 sequence: CASSLKAGTSTDTQYF. CDR3 nucleotide sequence: TGTGCCAGCTCACTCAAAGCGGGAACTAGCACAGATACGCAGTATTTT.

The sample holds many counts of this clonotype. The V gene is TRBV29-1, the J gene TRBJ1-1; D uncertain. Germline lookup yields CDR1 SQVTM and CDR2 ANQGSEA. The V end was cut by 6 bases, the J end by 1 base, with 12 bases between. The CDR3 sequence is 13 residues long. The CDR3 loop reads CSVYGGWNTEAFF. The CDR3 DNA sequence: TGCAGCGTGTACGGTGGGTGGAACACTGAAGCTTTCTTT. The whole variable domain, remainder taken from reference TRBV29-1 and TRBJ1-1, is SAVISQKPSRDICQRGTSLTIQCQVDSQVTMMFWYRQQPGQSLTLIATANQGSEATYESGFVIDKFPISRPNLTFSTLTVSNMSPEDSSIYLCSVYGGWNTEAFFGQGTRLTVV.

In this sample, this clonotype turned up a few times. The chain uses TRBV11-2 and TRBJ1-6; maybe TRBD1 (6 bases). The CDR3 consists of 13 residues. Germline-derived CDR1 and CDR2 are SGHAT and FQNNGV. V was cut by 4 bases and J by 7 bases, with 8 bases left in between. The DNA of the CDR3 is TGTGCCAGCAGCTCAAGGGGGAATTCACCCCTCCACTTT. Protein product: CASSSRGNSPLHF. The full variable domain, rest sourced from reference TRBV11-2 and TRBJ1-6, is EAGVAQSPRYKIIEKRQSVAFWCNPISGHATLYWYQQILGQGPKLLIQFQNNGVVDDSQLPKDRFSAERLKGVDSTLKIQPAKLEDSAVYLCASSSRGNSPLHFGNGTRLTVT.

This sequence joins TRBV5-1 and TRBJ1-2, with a tentative D call TRBD1 (6 bases). CDR1 and CDR2 (germline): SGHRS, YFSETQ. The CDR3 length is 12 residues. Trimming left V 4 bases short and J 4 bases short, with 8 bases between. The CDR3 spells CASSKDSYGYTF. CDR3 DNA sequence: TGCGCCAGCAGCAAGGACAGCTATGGCTACACCTTC.

The chain has TRBV6-1 and TRBJ1-3, with D hard to call. Germline values: CDR1 MNHNS, CDR2 SASEGT. The V end was cut by 6 bases, the J end by 1 base, with 4 bases between. The CDR3 extends over 12 amino acids. The CDR3 DNA is TGTGCCAGCAGCGCGTCTGGAAACACCATATATTTT. Translating it yields CASSASGNTIYF.

This clonotype was picked up a small number of times. V gene TRBV29-1 combines with J gene TRBJ2-2, with TRBD1 matching 10 bases. Looked up from germline, CDR1 is SQVTM and CDR2 is ANQGSEA. CDR3 length: 13 amino acids. J lost 7 bases, V lost 4 bases, and 3 bases had no gene match. The CDR3 reads CSVGDRGIGELFF. CDR3 nucleotide sequence: TGCAGCGTTGGGGACAGGGGTATCGGGGAGCTGTTTTTT.

This clonotype was counted at least ten times. The V call is TRBV5-4, the J call TRBJ2-3; 7 bases align to TRBD2. The junction had 5 bases not matched to a gene; V was cut back by 2 bases and J by 2 bases. The CDR3 loop spans 15 amino acids. The germline V gene has CDR1 SGHNT and CDR2 YYREEE (reference sequence). DNA of the CDR3: TGTGCCAGCAGCTTAGGCCTAGCGGACACAGATACGCAGTATTTT. This sequence encodes CASSLGLADTDTQYF.

This clonotype occurred many times. The chain is built from TRBV20-1 and TRBJ1-5; possible D gene TRBD1, 5 bases. Looked up from germline, CDR1 is DFQATT and CDR2 is SNEGSKA (reference sequence). V gave up 6 bases and J gave up 7 bases, with 19 bases separating them. This CDR3 comprises 14 residues. The CDR3 sequence is CSATIRGGGQPQHF. Written as DNA, the CDR3 is TGCAGTGCCACCATCCGTGGGGGAGGCCAGCCCCAGCATTTT.

This clonotype was observed a few times. V and J are TRBV5-1 and TRBJ1-1; D may be TRBD1 (5 bases). Germline assignment: CDR1 SGHRS and CDR2 YFSETQ. V lost 2 bases, J lost 1 base, and 12 bases lay in between. This CDR3 is built from 15 residues. CDR3 bases: TGCGCCAGCAGCTTAGATTTCCAGGGGAACACTGAAGCTTTCTTT. This translates into CASSLDFQGNTEAFF.

This clonotype was observed a handful of times. The rearrangement uses TRBV12-3 or TRBV12-4 and TRBJ2-7; 10 nucleotides align to TRBD1. The CDR3 is made up of 15 amino acids. V shed 3 bases and J 6 bases; nucleotides not matched to a gene: 8. The CDR3 region has the DNA TGTGCCAGCAGTTTTTACGGGACAGGGGTTCTCGAGCAGTACTTC. This translates into CASSFYGTGVLEQYF.

Ten or more counts support this clonotype. The V gene is TRBV2, the J gene TRBJ2-5; TRBD2 agrees at 11 bases. The CDR3 is 17 amino acids. Per germline, CDR1 SNHLY and CDR2 FYNNEI. V dropped 8 bases and J dropped 1; count of bases not matched to a gene: 12. As DNA, the CDR3 is TGTGCCAGCTGCTGGGGGACTAGCGGCAACTTCCAAGAGACCCAGTACTTC. Amino acids: CASCWGTSGNFQETQYF.

CDR3 bases: TGTGCCAGCAGTGAACTCGCCCTGAGGGGGCACAACTACGAGCAGTACTTC. Translated: CASSELALRGHNYEQYF. J is TRBJ2-7 and V is TRBV2; 7 bases are a match to TRBD1. The CDR3 spans 17 residues. Germline trimming cut 2 bases from V and 3 bases from J; bases unmatched to any gene: 13. CDR1 and CDR2 from the germline V gene are SNHLY and FYNNEI.

This clonotype was counted between two and nine times. The rearrangement uses TRBV27 and TRBJ2-7; 7 bases agree with TRBD1. Germline lookup yields CDR1 MNHEY and CDR2 SMNVEV (reference sequence). This CDR3 spans 14 amino acids. J was trimmed by 2 bases and V by 3 bases; bases with no gene match: 4. CDR3 loop: CASSFRGNTYEQYF. CDR3 DNA sequence: TGTGCCAGCAGTTTCAGGGGGAACACCTACGAGCAGTACTTC.

In this sample, this clonotype turned up a few times. The chain joins TRBV7-6 to TRBJ2-1, with 10 positions matching TRBD2. This CDR3 comprises 17 residues. V shed 2 bases, J shed 5 bases, and the junction held 9 bases outside the gene matches. Germline V gene sequence: CDR1 SGHVS, CDR2 FNYEAQ. CDR3 amino acids: CASSLSPSGSLHNEQFF. In nucleotides, the CDR3 is TGTGCCAGCAGCTTATCCCCTAGCGGGAGTCTTCACAATGAGCAGTTCTTC.

The chain employs TRBV2 and TRBJ1-1, with a weak D call TRBD1 (6 bases). The V end lost 8 bases, the J end lost 1 base, and 14 bases lay between the germline ends. Germline CDR1 and CDR2: SNHLY and FYNNEI. The CDR3 consists of 14 residues. CDR3 residues: CASQGNLGNTEAFF. The DNA of the CDR3 is TGTGCCAGCCAGGGGAACTTGGGGAACACTGAAGCTTTCTTT.

This clonotype was seen at least ten times. The chain joins TRBV10-1 to TRBJ2-7, with 11 bases identical to TRBD1. The CDR3 has 13 residues. J was trimmed by 10 bases and V by 1 base; bases with no gene match: 3. The germline CDR1 and CDR2 sequences are WNHNN and SYGVQD (reference sequence). The CDR3 spells CASSEWTGGNQYF. The CDR3 DNA reads as TGCGCCAGCAGTGAGTGGACAGGGGGCAATCAGTACTTC.

The table lists this clonotype with many counts. This chain joins TRBV4-2 and TRBJ2-3, with 12 nucleotides matching TRBD2. Germline assignment: CDR1 LGHNA and CDR2 YNFKEQ. Germline trimming cut 4 bases from V and 0 bases from J; bases unmatched to any gene: 8. This CDR3 contains 18 residues. CDR3 loop: CASSLLATSGSSTDTQYF. In nucleotides, the CDR3 is TGTGCCAGCAGCCTCTTAGCGACTAGCGGGAGTAGCACAGATACGCAGTATTTT.

The table lists this clonotype with many counts. The V and J genes are TRBV7-9 and TRBJ1-6; TRBD1 agrees at 7 bases. CDR3 length: 15 residues. The V segment lost 6 bases and the J segment 6 bases; nucleotides outside the gene matches: 8. Germline V lookup: CDR1 SEHNR, CDR2 FQNEAQ (reference sequence). The CDR3 DNA reads TGTGCCAGCAGTCCATCGAACAGGGGTAATTCACCCCTCCACTTT. Translation gives CASSPSNRGNSPLHF.

This clonotype was counted ten times or more. The chain has TRBV20-1 and TRBJ1-1; 8 nucleotides match TRBD1. Germline V gene lookup returns CDR1 DFQATT and CDR2 SNEGSKA (reference sequence). The CDR3 spans 13 residues. Germline trimming cut 5 bases from V and 0 bases from J; bases unmatched to any gene: 2. CDR3 bases: TGCAGTGCTCCGGGACAGGTGAACACTGAAGCTTTCTTT. Amino acid sequence: CSAPGQVNTEAFF.

The V gene is TRBV11-2, the J gene TRBJ1-5; unclear D gene. V shed 1 base and J shed 2 bases, with 9 bases lying between them. The CDR3 consists of 15 residues. The germline gives CDR1 SGHAT, CDR2 FQNNGV. CDR3 in amino acids: CASSLGGQGNQPQHF. For the CDR3, the DNA is TGTGCCAGCAGCTTAGGAGGCCAGGGCAATCAGCCCCAGCATTTT.

This clonotype was seen only a few times. This chain's CDR3 is CASSAVVGEDTGELFF. As DNA, the CDR3 is TGTGCCAGCAGCGCAGTAGTCGGGGAGGACACCGGGGAGCTGTTTTTT. The rearrangement joins TRBV5-4 to TRBJ2-2; D is perhaps TRBD2 (6 bases). This CDR3 region has 16 residues. V was cut by 4 bases and J by 3 bases, with 16 bases left in between. The germline V gene has CDR1 SGHNT and CDR2 YYREEE (reference sequence).

The gene calls are TRBV29-1 and TRBJ2-3; no clear D gene. The CDR3 contains 11 residues. Trimming left V 3 bases short and J 8 bases short, with 9 bases between. Germline lookup yields CDR1 SQVTM and CDR2 ANQGSEA. The DNA for the CDR3 is TGCAGCGTTGACCGGATGACTACGCAGTATTTT. Encoded protein: CSVDRMTTQYF.

This clonotype has a count of ten or more. V and J are TRBV29-1 and TRBJ2-1; no clear D. CDR1 and CDR2 from the germline V gene are SQVTM and ANQGSEA. The CDR3 length is 8 residues. Between the trimmed V and J ends, which lost 7 bases and 9 bases, there was a span of 4 bases. The CDR3 region is CSGGEQFF. DNA for the CDR3: TGCAGCGGAGGTGAGCAGTTCTTC.

This clonotype showed up just a few times. The V and J genes are TRBV7-9 and TRBJ2-7; D is unresolved. The germline V gene has CDR1 SEHNR and CDR2 FQNEAQ (reference sequence). The CDR3 has 12 residues. Trimming shortened V by 3 bases and J by 5 bases, and 8 bases separated the two germline ends. This CDR3 reads CASSFTGHEQYF. CDR3 in DNA: TGTGCCAGCAGCTTCACGGGCCACGAGCAGTACTTC.

The chain recombines TRBV5-6 with TRBJ2-1; D gene uncertain. This CDR3 comprises 11 residues. Trimming shortened V by 4 bases and J by 6 bases, and 5 bases separated the two germline ends. Germline V gene lookup returns CDR1 SGHDT and CDR2 YYEEEE. The CDR3 sequence is CASSTRNEQFF. The CDR3 region has the DNA TGTGCCAGCAGCACCCGCAATGAGCAGTTCTTC. Together with reference TRBV5-6 and TRBJ2-1, the CDR3 gives the full variable domain: DAGVTQSPTHLIKTRGQQVTLRCSPKSGHDTVSWYQQALGQGPQFIFQYYEEEERQRGNFPDRFSGHQFPNYSSELNVNALLLGDSALYLCASSTRNEQFFGPGTRLTVL.

This clonotype was counted between two and nine times. The chain employs TRBV20-1 and TRBJ1-1; 8 bases are a match to TRBD1. CDR1 is DFQATT, CDR2 SNEGSKA, per germline (reference sequence). This CDR3 has 13 residues. J was trimmed by 8 bases and V by 1 base; bases with no gene match: 6. The CDR3 DNA follows: TGCAGTGCTAGAGGGGACAGGAACGTCGAAGCTTTCTTT. Protein sequence: CSARGDRNVEAFF.

This clonotype appeared many times. V gene TRBV29-1 combines with J gene TRBJ1-1; D may be TRBD1 (5 bases). CDR3 length: 14 residues. Deletions cut 4 bases from V and 1 base from J, with 13 bases between. Germline-derived CDR1 and CDR2 are SQVTM and ANQGSEA. CDR3 coding DNA: TGCAGCGTTGGCGGGGGGACGGGGAACACTGAAGCTTTCTTT. Amino acids: CSVGGGTGNTEAFF.

CDR3 sequence (DNA): TGTGCCAGCAGTCCTAGCGGAGGACAAGAGACCCAGTACTTC. The encoded protein is CASSPSGGQETQYF. The chain is built from TRBV6-2 or TRBV6-3 and TRBJ2-5, with 7 positions matching TRBD2. Germline CDR1 is MNHEY and CDR2 is SVGEGT. The J segment lost 2 bases and the V segment lost 5 bases, leaving 5 bases of the junction unmatched. The CDR3 is 14 amino acids.